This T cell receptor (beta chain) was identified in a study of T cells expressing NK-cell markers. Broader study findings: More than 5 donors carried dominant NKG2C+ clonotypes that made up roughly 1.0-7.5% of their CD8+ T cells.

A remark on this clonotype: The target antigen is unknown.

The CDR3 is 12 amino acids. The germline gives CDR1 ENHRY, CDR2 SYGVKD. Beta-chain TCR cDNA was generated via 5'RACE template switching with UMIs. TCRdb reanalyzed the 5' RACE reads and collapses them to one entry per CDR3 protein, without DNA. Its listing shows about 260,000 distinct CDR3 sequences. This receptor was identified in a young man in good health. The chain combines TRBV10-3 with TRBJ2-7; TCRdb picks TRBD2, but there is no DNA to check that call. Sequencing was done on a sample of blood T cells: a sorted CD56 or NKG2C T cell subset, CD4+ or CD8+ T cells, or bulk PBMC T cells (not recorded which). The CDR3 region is CAIAGSTNEQYF.